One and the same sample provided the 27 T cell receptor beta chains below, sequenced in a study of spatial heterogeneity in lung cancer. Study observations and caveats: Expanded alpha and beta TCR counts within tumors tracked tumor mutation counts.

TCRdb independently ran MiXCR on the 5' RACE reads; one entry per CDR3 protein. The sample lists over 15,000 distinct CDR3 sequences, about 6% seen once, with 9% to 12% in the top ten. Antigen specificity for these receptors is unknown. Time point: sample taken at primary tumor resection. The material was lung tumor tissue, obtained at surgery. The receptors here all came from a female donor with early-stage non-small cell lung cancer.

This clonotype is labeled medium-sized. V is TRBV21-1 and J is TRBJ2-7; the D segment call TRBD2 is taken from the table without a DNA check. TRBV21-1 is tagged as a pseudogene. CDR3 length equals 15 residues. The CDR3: CASSRLSGTPYEQYF. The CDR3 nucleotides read TGTGCCAGCAGCAGACTTAGCGGGACCCCCTACGAGCAGTACTTC.

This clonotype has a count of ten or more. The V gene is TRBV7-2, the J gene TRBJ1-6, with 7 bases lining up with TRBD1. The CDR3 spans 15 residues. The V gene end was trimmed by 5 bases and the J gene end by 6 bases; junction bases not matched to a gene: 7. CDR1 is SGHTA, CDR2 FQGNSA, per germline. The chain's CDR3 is CASSPPGQSNSPLHF. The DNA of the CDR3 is TGTGCCAGCAGCCCGCCGGGACAGAGTAATTCACCCCTCCACTTT.

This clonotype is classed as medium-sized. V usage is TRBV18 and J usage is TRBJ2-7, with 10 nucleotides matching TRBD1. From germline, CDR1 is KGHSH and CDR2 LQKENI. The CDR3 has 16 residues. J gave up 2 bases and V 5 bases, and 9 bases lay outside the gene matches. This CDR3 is CASSSETGTGAYEQYF. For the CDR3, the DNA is TGTGCCAGCTCATCGGAAACCGGGACAGGGGCCTACGAGCAGTACTTC.

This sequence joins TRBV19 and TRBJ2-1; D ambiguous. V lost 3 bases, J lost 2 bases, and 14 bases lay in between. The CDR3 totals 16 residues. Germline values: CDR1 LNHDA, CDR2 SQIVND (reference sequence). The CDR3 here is CASSIKDVITYNEQFF. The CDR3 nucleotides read TGTGCCAGTAGTATTAAGGACGTAATAACCTACAATGAGCAGTTCTTC.

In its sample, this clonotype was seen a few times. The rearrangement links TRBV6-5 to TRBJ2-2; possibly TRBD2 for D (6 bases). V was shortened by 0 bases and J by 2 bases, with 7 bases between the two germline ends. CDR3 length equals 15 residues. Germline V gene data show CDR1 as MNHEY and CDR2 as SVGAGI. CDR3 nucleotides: TGTGCCAGCAGTTACTCTGGGACTAACACCGGGGAGCTGTTTTTT. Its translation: CASSYSGTNTGELFF.

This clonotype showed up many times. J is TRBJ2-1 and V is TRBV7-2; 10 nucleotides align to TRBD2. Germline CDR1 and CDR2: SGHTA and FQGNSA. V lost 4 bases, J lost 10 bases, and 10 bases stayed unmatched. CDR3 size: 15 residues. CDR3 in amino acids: CASSWTGTSVREQFF. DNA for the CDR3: TGTGCCAGCAGCTGGACCGGGACTAGCGTCAGGGAGCAGTTCTTC.

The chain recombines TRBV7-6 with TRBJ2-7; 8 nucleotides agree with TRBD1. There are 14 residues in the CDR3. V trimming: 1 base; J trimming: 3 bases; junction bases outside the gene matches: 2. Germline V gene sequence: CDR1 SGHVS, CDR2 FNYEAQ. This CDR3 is CASSLGDRSYEQYF. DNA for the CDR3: TGTGCCAGCAGCTTAGGGGACAGGAGCTACGAGCAGTACTTC.

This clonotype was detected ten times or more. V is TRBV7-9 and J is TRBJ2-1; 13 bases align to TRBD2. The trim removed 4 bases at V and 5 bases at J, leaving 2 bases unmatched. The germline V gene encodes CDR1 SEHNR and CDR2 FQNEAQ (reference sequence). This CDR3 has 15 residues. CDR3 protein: CASSSGLAGDNEQFF. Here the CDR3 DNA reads TGTGCCAGCAGCTCCGGACTAGCGGGGGACAATGAGCAGTTCTTC. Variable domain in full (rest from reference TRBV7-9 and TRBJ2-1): DTGVSQNPRHKITKRGQNVTFRCDPISEHNRLYWYRQTLGQGPEFLTYFQNEAQLEKSRLLSDRFSAERPKGSFSTLEIQRTEQGDSAMYLCASSSGLAGDNEQFFGPGTRLTVL.

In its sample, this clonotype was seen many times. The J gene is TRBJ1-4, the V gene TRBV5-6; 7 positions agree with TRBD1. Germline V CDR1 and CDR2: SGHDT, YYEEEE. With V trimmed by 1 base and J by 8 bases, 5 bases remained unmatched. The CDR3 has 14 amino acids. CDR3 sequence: CASSLQGVSEKLFF. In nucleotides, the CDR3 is TGTGCCAGCAGCTTGCAGGGGGTGTCGGAAAAACTGTTTTTT.

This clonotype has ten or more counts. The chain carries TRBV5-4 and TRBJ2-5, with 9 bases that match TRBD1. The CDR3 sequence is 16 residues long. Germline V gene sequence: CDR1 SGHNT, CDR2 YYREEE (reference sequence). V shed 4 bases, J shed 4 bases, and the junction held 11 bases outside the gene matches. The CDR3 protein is CASSTTTGGRGETQYF. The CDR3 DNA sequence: TGTGCCAGCAGCACCACTACAGGGGGCCGGGGAGAGACCCAGTACTTC.

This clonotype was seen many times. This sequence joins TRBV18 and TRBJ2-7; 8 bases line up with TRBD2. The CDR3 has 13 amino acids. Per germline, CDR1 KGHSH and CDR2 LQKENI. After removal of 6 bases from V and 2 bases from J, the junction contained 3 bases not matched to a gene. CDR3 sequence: CASSPGLAYEQYF. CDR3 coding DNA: TGTGCCAGCTCCCCGGGACTAGCCTACGAGCAGTACTTC.

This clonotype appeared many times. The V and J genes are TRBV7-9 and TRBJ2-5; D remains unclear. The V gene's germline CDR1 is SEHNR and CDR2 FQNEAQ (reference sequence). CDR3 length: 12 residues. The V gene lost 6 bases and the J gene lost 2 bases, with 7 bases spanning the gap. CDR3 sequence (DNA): TGTGCCAGCAGTCCCACACAAGAGACCCAGTACTTC. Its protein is CASSPTQETQYF.

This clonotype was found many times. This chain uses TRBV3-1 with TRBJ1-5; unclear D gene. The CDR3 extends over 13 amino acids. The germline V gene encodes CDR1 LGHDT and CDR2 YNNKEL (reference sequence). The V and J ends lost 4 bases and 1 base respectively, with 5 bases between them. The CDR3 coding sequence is TGTGCCAGCAGCCTGGGCAGCAATCAGCCCCAGCATTTT. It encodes CASSLGSNQPQHF.

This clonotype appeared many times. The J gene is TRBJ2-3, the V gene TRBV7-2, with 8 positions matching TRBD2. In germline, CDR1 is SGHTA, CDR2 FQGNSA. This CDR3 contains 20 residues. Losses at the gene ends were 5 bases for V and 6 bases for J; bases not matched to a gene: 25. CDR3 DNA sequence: TGTGCCAGCAGCCCACGCCCCTACACTAGCGGAGGAGGGGGTGTGGATACGCAGTATTTT. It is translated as CASSPRPYTSGGGGVDTQYF.

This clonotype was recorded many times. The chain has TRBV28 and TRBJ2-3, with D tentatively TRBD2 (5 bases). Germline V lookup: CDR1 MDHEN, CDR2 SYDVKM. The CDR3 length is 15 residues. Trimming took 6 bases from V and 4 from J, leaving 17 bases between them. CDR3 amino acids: CASSPTGSNADTQYF. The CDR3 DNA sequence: TGTGCCAGCAGCCCGACGGGGAGCAACGCAGATACGCAGTATTTT.

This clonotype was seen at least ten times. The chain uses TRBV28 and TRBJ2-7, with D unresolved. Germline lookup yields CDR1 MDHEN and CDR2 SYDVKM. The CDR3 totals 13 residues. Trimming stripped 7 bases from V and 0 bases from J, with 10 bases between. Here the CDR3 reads CASILAGSYEQYF. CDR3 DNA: TGTGCCAGCATATTAGCTGGCTCCTACGAGCAGTACTTC.

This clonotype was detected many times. The CDR3 reads CASSLMGGAASGTDTQYF. For the CDR3, the DNA is TGTGCCAGCAGCTTAATGGGGGGGGCGGCTAGCGGTACAGATACGCAGTATTTT. The V and J genes are TRBV6-6 and TRBJ2-3, with D perhaps matching TRBD2 (7 bases). Germline V CDR1 and CDR2: MNHNY, SVGAGI (reference sequence). Trimming cost V 6 bases and J 3 bases, with 25 bases left between them. The CDR3 loop spans 18 amino acids.

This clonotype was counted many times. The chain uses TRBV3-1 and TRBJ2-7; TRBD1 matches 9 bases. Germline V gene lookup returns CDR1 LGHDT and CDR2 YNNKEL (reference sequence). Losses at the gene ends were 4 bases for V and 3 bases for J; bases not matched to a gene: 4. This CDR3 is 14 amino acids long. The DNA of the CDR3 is TGTGCCAGCAGCCTTGCGACAGGGGGCTACGAGCAGTACTTC. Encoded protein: CASSLATGGYEQYF.

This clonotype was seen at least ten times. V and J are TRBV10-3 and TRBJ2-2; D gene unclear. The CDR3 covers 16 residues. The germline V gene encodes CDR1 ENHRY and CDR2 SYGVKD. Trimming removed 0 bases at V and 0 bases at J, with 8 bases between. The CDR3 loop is CAISESPSANTGELFF. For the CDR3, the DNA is TGTGCCATCAGTGAGTCCCCAAGCGCGAACACCGGGGAGCTGTTTTTT.

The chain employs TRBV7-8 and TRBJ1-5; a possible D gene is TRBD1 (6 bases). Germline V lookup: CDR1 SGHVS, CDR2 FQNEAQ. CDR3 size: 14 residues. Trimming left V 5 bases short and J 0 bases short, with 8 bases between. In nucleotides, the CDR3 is TGTGCCAGCAGCCCGGGACATAGCAATCAGCCCCAGCATTTT. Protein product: CASSPGHSNQPQHF.

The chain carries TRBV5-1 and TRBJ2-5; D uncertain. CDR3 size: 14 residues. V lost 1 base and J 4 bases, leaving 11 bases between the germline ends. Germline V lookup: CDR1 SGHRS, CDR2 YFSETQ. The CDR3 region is CASSLWGMGETQYF. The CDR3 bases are TGCGCCAGCAGCTTGTGGGGAATGGGAGAGACCCAGTACTTC.

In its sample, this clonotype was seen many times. The CDR3 loop reads CASSLAGGRTGELFF. DNA for the CDR3: TGTGCCAGCAGCTTAGCGGGAGGGCGAACCGGGGAGCTGTTTTTT. This chain connects TRBV7-6 to TRBJ2-2; 7 nucleotides line up with TRBD2. The junction had 3 bases not matched to a gene; V was cut back by 0 bases and J by 5 bases. The CDR3 length is 15 residues. The V gene's germline CDR1 is SGHVS and CDR2 FNYEAQ. Together with reference TRBV7-6 and TRBJ2-2, the CDR3 gives the full variable domain: GAGVSQSPRYKVTKRGQDVALRCDPISGHVSLYWYRQALGQGPEFLTYFNYEAQQDKSGLPNDRFSAERPEGSISTLTIQRTEQRDSAMYRCASSLAGGRTGELFFGEGSRLTVL.

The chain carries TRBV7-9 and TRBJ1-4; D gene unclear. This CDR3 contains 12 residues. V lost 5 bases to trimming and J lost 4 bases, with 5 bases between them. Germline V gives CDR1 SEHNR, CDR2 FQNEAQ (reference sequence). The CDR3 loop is CASSGDNEKLFF. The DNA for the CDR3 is TGTGCCAGCAGCGGAGATAATGAAAAACTGTTTTTT.

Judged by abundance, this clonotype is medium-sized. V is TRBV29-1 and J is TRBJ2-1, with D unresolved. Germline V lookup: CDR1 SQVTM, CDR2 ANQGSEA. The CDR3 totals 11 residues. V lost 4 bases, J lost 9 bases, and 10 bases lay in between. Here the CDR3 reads CSVGQRSEQFF. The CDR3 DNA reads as TGCAGCGTTGGACAACGAAGTGAGCAGTTCTTC.

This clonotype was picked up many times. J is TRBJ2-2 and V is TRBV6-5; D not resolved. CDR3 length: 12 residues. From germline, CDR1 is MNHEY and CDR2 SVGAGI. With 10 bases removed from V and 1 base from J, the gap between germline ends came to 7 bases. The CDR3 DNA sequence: TGTGCCACTCGAGGGAACACCGGGGAGCTGTTTTTT. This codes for CATRGNTGELFF.

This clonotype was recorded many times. For the CDR3, the DNA is TGTGCCAGTGCTGGGACAGATACGCAGTATTTT. Translation gives CASAGTDTQYF. The chain uses TRBV7-3 and TRBJ2-3; D is unresolved. Germline assignment: CDR1 SGHTA and CDR2 FQGTGA. Trimming took off 9 bases at V and 3 bases at J, with 7 bases between the two ends. This CDR3 has 11 amino acids.

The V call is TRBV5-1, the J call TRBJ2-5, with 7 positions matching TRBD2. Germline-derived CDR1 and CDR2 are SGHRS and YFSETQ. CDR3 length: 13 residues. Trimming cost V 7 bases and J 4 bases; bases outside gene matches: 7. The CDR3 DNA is TGCGCCAGCGCCCCTCCGGGGGGAGAGACCCAGTACTTC. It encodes CASAPPGGETQYF.